This is a list of T cell receptor beta chains from one sample in a study of blood T cell dynamics during melanoma immunotherapy. Using immunoSEQ multiplex PCR, the repertoire was profiled, and TCRdb retains in-frame clones only, with some absent. The sample has approximately 4,400 clones, over 70% seen once; the top ten hold 55%. The sequencing here drew on blood, taken from a patient treated with checkpoint blockade. These receptors all stem from a human donor with melanoma. Both conserved end residues are part of each CDR3. The order of the fields is clone size, J gene, V gene, D gene, CDR3 DNA, CDR3 protein. A D gene is named only where the DNA matches it firmly. Part of the rows lack a size; the others show once, few, many or a class for expanded clones.

few | TRBJ2-1 | TRBV4-1 | TRBD2 | TGCGCCAGCAGCCACCGGACGGGGGGTATTAACAATGAGCAGTTCTTC | CASSHRTGGINNEQFF
- | TRBJ1-6 | TRBV5-4 | - | TGTGCCAGCAGCTTGGTAGGGAATAATTCACCCCTCCACTTT | CASSLVGNNSPLHF
- | TRBJ2-7 | TRBV4-1 | - | TGCGCCAGCAGCCAAGGTCGGTACTCCTACGAGCAGTACTTC | CASSQGRYSYEQYF
- | TRBJ1-1 | TRBV4-3 | TRBD1 | TGCGCCAGCAGCCAGCAGGGGGACACTGAAGCTTTCTTT | CASSQQGDTEAFF
- | TRBJ1-6 | TRBV5-1 | - | TGCGCCAGCAGCTTGGAATCATCGGATTCACCCCTCCACTTT | CASSLESSDSPLHF
- | TRBJ1-2 | TRBV5-1 | - | TGCGCCAGCAGCTTGAAACAGGGTTATGGCTACACCTTC | CASSLKQGYGYTF
- | TRBJ2-3 | TRBV5-6 | TRBD2 | TGTGCCAGCAGCCGAGGTGTCCGGGGGGACACAGATACGCAGTATTTT | CASSRGVRGDTDTQYF
- | TRBJ1-3 | TRBV11-2 | - | TGTGCCAGCAGCTCAGACAGGACCCGAGTAATTCCCATATATTTT | CASSSDRTRVIPIYF
- | TRBJ2-1 | TRBV2 | TRBD1 | TGTGCCAGCAGCGACAACAGGGGGCGCGATGAGCAGTTCTTC | CASSDNRGRDEQFF
- | TRBJ1-4 | TRBV6-5 | TRBD1 | TGTGCCAGCAGGACAGGGGTTGAAAAACTGTTTTTT | CASRTGVEKLFF
- | TRBJ2-6 | TRBV6-4 | TRBD1 | TGTGCCAGCAGTGGGGGACAGCCTGGGGCCAACGTCCTGACTTTC | CASSGGQPGANVLTF
- | TRBJ1-2 | TRBV19 | - | TGTGCCACTCGGAGAGAGGACCTCTATGGCTACACCTTC | CATRREDLYGYTF
- | TRBJ2-7 | TRBV4-3 | - | TGCGCCAGCAGCCAAGAAGGCCGGGGGGAGCAGGGGGCCTCCTACGAGCAGTACTTC | CASSQEGRGEQGASYEQYF
- | TRBJ1-2 | TRBV1 | - | TGCACCAGCAGGATTAGTCGTTTGCGAAAGACCTATGGCTACACCTTC | CTSRISRLRKTYGYTF
- | TRBJ1-1 | TRBV5-1 | TRBD1 | TGCGCCAGCAGCCACAAGACAGGGATGAACACTGAAGCTTTCTTT | CASSHKTGMNTEAFF